The 12 T cell receptor beta chains reported below all come from one sample, sequenced in a study of cytomegalovirus exposure and HLA in healthy donors. The PCR ran on 60 Vbeta and 13 Jbeta primers. Repertoires were generated with immunoSEQ multiplex PCR, while TCRdb's copy carries only in-frame clones and drops some. Here the sample spans over 150,000 clones, about 80% being singletons. Sequencing was performed on PBMCs. Source of these receptors: a man in his forties or fifties in good health and CMV-seronegative.

CDR3 in amino acids: CASSSGVQEQYF. DNA of the CDR3: TGTGCCAGCAGCTCGGGAGTTCAGGAGCAGTACTTC. The rearrangement links TRBV11-2 to TRBJ2-7; the D gene is possibly TRBD2 (6 bases). The V end lost 4 bases, the J end lost 7 bases, and 11 bases lay between the germline ends. The CDR3 loop spans 12 amino acids. The germline CDR1 and CDR2 sequences are SGHAT and FQNNGV.

This rearrangement joins TRBV5-5 to TRBJ1-4; 7 positions agree with TRBD1. Germline CDR1 SGHKS, CDR2 YYEKEE (reference sequence). The CDR3 consists of 16 residues. J was trimmed by 8 bases and V by 0 bases; bases with no gene match: 10. The CDR3 nucleotides are TGTGCCAGCAGCTTGGGTGACAGGGTAGTGCGGGAAAAACTGTTTTTT. Translated: CASSLGDRVVREKLFF.

The rearrangement links TRBV4-3 to TRBJ2-7; 7 bases agree with TRBD2. The CDR3 loop spans 16 amino acids. Germline V gene data show CDR1 as LGHNA and CDR2 as YSLEER. Trimming took 0 bases from V and 2 from J; bases not matched to a gene: 7. Here the CDR3 reads CASSQDRTGGTYEQYF. The CDR3 DNA is TGCGCCAGCAGCCAAGATCGGACGGGAGGCACCTACGAGCAGTACTTC.

This clone has more than one count but fewer than ten. Here the CDR3 DNA reads TGTGCCATCAGTGAGTCACAAAACACCGGGGAGCTGTTTTTT. Translation gives CAISESQNTGELFF. The rearrangement uses TRBV10-3 and TRBJ2-2; no clear D. V was shortened by 0 bases and J by 2 bases, with 4 bases between the two germline ends. This CDR3 is built from 14 residues. Germline CDR1 ENHRY, CDR2 SYGVKD.

The chain is built from TRBV7-9 and TRBJ1-2, with 8 bases identical to TRBD1. CDR1 is SEHNR and CDR2 is FQNEAQ in the germline V gene (reference sequence). This CDR3 comprises 15 residues. V trimming: 6 bases; J trimming: 8 bases; junction bases outside the gene matches: 14. CDR3 sequence: CASSLSAAGGRGYTF. CDR3 DNA: TGTGCCAGCAGTTTATCCGCCGCAGGGGGCAGGGGCTACACCTTC.

The rearrangement uses TRBV25-1 and TRBJ2-5, with TRBD2 identical over 7 bases. V was pared by 3 bases and J by 5 bases, with 12 bases of the junction left unmatched. Germline CDR1 reads MGHDK; CDR2 reads SYGVNS. CDR3 length equals 16 residues. The CDR3 here is CASSEPRGAGWETQYF. CDR3 coding DNA: TGTGCCAGCAGTGAGCCCCGCGGAGCGGGGTGGGAGACCCAGTACTTC.

J is TRBJ2-7 and V is TRBV13; 10 nucleotides agree with TRBD2. CDR3 length equals 15 residues. J lost 3 bases, V lost 4 bases, and 6 bases had no gene match. CDR1 is PRHDT and CDR2 is FYEKMQ in the germline V gene (reference sequence). CDR3 region: CASSSTLAGGYEQYF. CDR3 coding DNA: TGTGCCAGCAGCTCAACCTTAGCGGGAGGCTACGAGCAGTACTTC. Complete variable domain (other parts from reference TRBV13 and TRBJ2-7): AAGVIQSPRHLIKEKRETATLKCYPIPRHDTVYWYQQGPGQDPQFLISFYEKMQSDKGSIPDRFSAQQFSDYHSELNMSSLELGDSALYFCASSSTLAGGYEQYFGPGTRLTVT.

The chain carries TRBV2 and TRBJ1-6; the match to TRBD1 covers 7 bases. CDR3 length: 14 amino acids. Germline trimming cut 10 bases from V and 7 bases from J; bases unmatched to any gene: 10. The germline gives CDR1 SNHLY, CDR2 FYNNEI. The CDR3 is CAIGQGEQNSPLHF. The DNA for the CDR3 is TGTGCCATTGGGCAGGGGGAACAAAATTCACCCCTCCACTTT.

The V gene is TRBV28, the J gene TRBJ2-6; 8 bases align to TRBD1. From germline, CDR1 is MDHEN and CDR2 SYDVKM. The J segment lost 1 base and the V segment lost 8 bases, leaving 7 bases of the junction unmatched. The CDR3 consists of 16 residues. The CDR3 DNA reads TGTGCCAGCGGACCCAGGGGGCTGTCTGGGGCCAACGTCCTGACTTTC. Its translation is CASGPRGLSGANVLTF. Using reference TRBV28 and TRBJ2-6 for the parts outside the CDR3, the full variable domain is DVKVTQSSRYLVKRTGEKVFLECVQDMDHENMFWYRQDPGLGLRLIYFSYDVKMKEKGDIPEGYSVSREKKERFSLILESASTNQTSMYLCASGPRGLSGANVLTFGAGSRLTVL.

The chain employs TRBV7-2 and TRBJ1-1; a possible D gene is TRBD1 (6 bases). The CDR3 is made up of 13 amino acids. The germline gives CDR1 SGHTA, CDR2 FQGNSA. Trimming removed 11 bases at V and 4 bases at J, with 17 bases between. CDR3 protein: CADVDRGGTEAFF. CDR3 sequence (DNA): TGTGCCGACGTGGACAGAGGGGGCACTGAAGCTTTCTTT.

The chain joins TRBV4-3 to TRBJ2-3; D possibly corresponds to TRBD1 (6 bases). CDR1 is LGHNA, CDR2 YSLEER, per germline. The V end was cut by 0 bases, the J end by 5 bases, with 9 bases between. The CDR3 runs to 14 residues. The CDR3 region is CASSQEGALDTQYF. DNA for the CDR3: TGCGCCAGCAGCCAAGAGGGGGCTTTAGATACGCAGTATTTT.

The J gene is TRBJ2-1, the V gene TRBV7-2, with a possible D match to TRBD2 (5 bases). Germline V lookup: CDR1 SGHTA, CDR2 FQGNSA. The CDR3 is 13 residues long. V was pared by 5 bases and J by 3 bases, with 8 bases between. The CDR3 here is CASSIGIYNEQFF. CDR3 in DNA: TGTGCCAGCAGCATCGGGATCTACAATGAGCAGTTCTTC.